Described below is a single T cell receptor beta chain sequence and its context. Its antigen is undetermined. V was trimmed by 4 bases and J by 5 bases, leaving 4 bases between them. CDR1 is SGHDT, CDR2 YYEEEE, per germline. The CDR3 contains 11 residues. The data stem from a study of CD8 T cells in Susac syndrome. Random-hexamer reverse transcription was applied to about 0.45 to 1 ug RNA. TCRdb recomputed calls from the immunoSEQ multiplex PCR reads with MiXCR, one row per CDR3 protein. The repertoire has approximately 74,000 distinct CDR3 sequences, 94% of them found once; the top ten carry about 0.9%. Study-wide results and limits: Total CD8+ and CD8+ TEMRA repertoires contained fewer than 20 and five Susac-specific public clones, respectively.

The TCR sequence derives from a human donor with Susac syndrome. The chain recombines TRBV5-6 with TRBJ2-1; no clear D. Sequencing used CD8+ T cells from PBMCs. The CDR3 spells CASSTDNEQFF. As DNA, the CDR3 is TGTGCCAGCAGCACCGACAATGAGCAGTTCTTC.